These T cell receptor beta chains were read from a single sample in a study of graft-versus-host responses after intestinal transplantation. The method was immunoSEQ multiplex PCR; TCRdb's version includes in-frame clones alone and lacks a portion of them. Of 95,000 to 130,000 clones listed, over 75% were seen once; the top ten hold 0.18%. Their cognate antigens are unknown. The sequencing used unstimulated CD4+ T cells sorted from spleen or lymph node cells, collected before intestinal transplant. Receptor source: a human donor who received an intestinal transplant. CDR3s leave out the opening cysteine and the closing phenylalanine or tryptophan. D genes are given only for firm matches.

d_call j_call v_call cdr3_aa
- TRBJ2-7 TRBV5-4 ASSLFAGPYEQY
TRBD1 TRBJ1-5 TRBV18 ASSGQASNQPQH
- TRBJ2-5 TRBV10-1 ASSGGASPQETQY
TRBD1 TRBJ2-5 TRBV29-1 SGQGASETQY
TRBD1 TRBJ2-2 TRBV30 AWRDRGRGRTGELF
- TRBJ2-3 TRBV4-1 ASTPLISSGTDTQY
- TRBJ2-7 TRBV7-9 ASSRGLYEQY
TRBD2 TRBJ2-1 TRBV5-1 ASSWALGLAGNYNEQF
- TRBJ1-3 TRBV18 ASSAREDGNTIY
- TRBJ2-5 TRBV2 ASSLLAETQY
- TRBJ2-5 TRBV20-1 SASARETQY
- TRBJ2-7 TRBV6-5 ASSSRGATYEQY
- TRBJ2-3 TRBV5-1 ASSLGTTGTDTQY
TRBD1 TRBJ1-4 TRBV27 ASSLQGGEKLF
- TRBJ1-6 TRBV10-3 AISESVGGGGSPLH
- TRBJ2-7 TRBV12-5 ASGLGQSYEQY
- TRBJ1-1 TRBV19 ASSSPWTNTEAF
- TRBJ2-5 TRBV7-2 ASSLVSNQETQY
- TRBJ2-7 TRBV4-1 ASSQGRDSSYEQY
- TRBJ1-6 TRBV11-2 ASSLIRQANLPLH
TRBD1 TRBJ1-3 TRBV9 ASSHRQGYGNTIY
- TRBJ2-1 TRBV11-2 ASSLDTGDEQF
- TRBJ2-1 TRBV29-1 SVELPGWRNEQF
TRBD2 TRBJ2-3 TRBV9 ASSGTSGTDTQY
- TRBJ2-7 TRBV5-1 ASRSRVGDIRYEQY
TRBD2 TRBJ2-1 TRBV7-2 ASSLVAGAPAEQF
- TRBJ1-5 TRBV30 AWSTGTFNQPQH
TRBD1 TRBJ1-5 TRBV27 ASSPRTGDSNQPQH
TRBD1 TRBJ1-1 TRBV5-1 ASSRTGTGPNTEAF
- TRBJ1-1 TRBV18 ASSPSLMNTEAF
TRBD1 TRBJ2-1 TRBV28 ASTITPGQSNEQF
TRBD1 TRBJ2-7 TRBV11-2 ASSRDSTYEQY
TRBD1 TRBJ2-1 TRBV5-1 ASSLDGQGANEQF
- TRBJ1-1 TRBV19 ASSPKRTANTEAF
TRBD2 TRBJ2-5 TRBV5-5 ASSTSGLAGPQETQY
TRBD1 TRBJ1-2 TRBV11-2 ASSARDRKTYGYT
- TRBJ1-2 TRBV19 ASKITGAYGYT
- TRBJ1-2 TRBV6-5 ASSPGGRDGYT
TRBD1 TRBJ2-7 TRBV5-1 ASSFSAARTGAPYEQY
- TRBJ2-3 TRBV7-2 ASSAYTDTQY
- TRBJ2-7 TRBV25-1 ASQHSLTHEQY
- TRBJ2-3 TRBV30 AWRPRSTDTQY
TRBD1 TRBJ1-2 TRBV5-1 ASSPRQGVGYGYT
TRBD1 TRBJ1-5 TRBV19 ASSTTGGNQPQH